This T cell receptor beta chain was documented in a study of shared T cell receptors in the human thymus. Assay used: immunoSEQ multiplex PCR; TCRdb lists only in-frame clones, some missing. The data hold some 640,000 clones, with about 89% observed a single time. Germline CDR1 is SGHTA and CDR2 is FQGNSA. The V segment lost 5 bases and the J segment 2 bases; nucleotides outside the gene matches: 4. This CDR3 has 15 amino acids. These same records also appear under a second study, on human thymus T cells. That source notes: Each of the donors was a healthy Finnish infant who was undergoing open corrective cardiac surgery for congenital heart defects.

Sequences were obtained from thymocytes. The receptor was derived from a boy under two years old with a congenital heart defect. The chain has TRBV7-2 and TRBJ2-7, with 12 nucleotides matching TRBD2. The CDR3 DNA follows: TGTGCCAGCAGCGTGACTAGCGGGGGACCCTACGAGCAGTACTTC. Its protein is CASSVTSGGPYEQYF.